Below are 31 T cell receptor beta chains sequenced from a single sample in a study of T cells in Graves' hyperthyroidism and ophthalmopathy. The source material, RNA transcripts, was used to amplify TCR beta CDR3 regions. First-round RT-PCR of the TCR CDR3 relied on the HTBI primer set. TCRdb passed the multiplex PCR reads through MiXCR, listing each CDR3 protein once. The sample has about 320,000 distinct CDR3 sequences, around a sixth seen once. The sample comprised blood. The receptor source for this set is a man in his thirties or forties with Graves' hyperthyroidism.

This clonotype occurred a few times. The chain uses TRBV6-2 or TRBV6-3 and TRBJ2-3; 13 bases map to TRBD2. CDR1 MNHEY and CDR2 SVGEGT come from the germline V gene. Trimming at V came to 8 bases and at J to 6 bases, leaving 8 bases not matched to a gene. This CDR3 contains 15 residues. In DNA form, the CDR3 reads TGTGCCAGCTCGGGACTAGCGGGATGGAAGGATACGCAGTATTTT. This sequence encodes CASSGLAGWKDTQYF.

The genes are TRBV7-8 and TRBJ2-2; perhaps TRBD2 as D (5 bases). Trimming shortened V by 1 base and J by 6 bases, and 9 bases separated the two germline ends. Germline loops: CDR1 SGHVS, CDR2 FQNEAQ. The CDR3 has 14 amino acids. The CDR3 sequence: CASSLDLAAGELFF. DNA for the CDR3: TGTGCCAGCAGCTTAGATCTAGCTGCCGGGGAGCTGTTTTTT.

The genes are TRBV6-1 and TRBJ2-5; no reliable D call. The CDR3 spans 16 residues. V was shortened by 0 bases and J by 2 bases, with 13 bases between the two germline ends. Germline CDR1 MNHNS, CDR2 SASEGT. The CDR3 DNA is TGTGCCAGCAGTGAAGCGTTTAGAAGTACTCAAGAGACCCAGTACTTC. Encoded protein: CASSEAFRSTQETQYF.

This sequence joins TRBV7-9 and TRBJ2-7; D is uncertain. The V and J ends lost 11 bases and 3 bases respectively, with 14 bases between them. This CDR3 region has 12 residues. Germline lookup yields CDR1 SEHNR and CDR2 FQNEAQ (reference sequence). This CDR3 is CAGRGVSYEQYF. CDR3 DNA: TGTGCCGGCCGTGGAGTTAGCTACGAGCAGTACTTC.

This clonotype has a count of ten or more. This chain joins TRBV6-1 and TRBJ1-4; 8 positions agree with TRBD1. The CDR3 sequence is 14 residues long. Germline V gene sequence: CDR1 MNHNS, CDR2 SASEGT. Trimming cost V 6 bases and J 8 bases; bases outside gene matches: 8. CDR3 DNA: TGTGCCAGCAGAGACAGGGGACATAACGAAAAACTGTTTTTT. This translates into CASRDRGHNEKLFF.

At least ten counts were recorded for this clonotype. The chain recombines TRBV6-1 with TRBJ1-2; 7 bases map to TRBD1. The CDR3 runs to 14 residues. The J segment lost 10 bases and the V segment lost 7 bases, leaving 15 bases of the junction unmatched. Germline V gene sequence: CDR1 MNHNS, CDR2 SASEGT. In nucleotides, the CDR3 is TGTGCCAGCAAATTGGGGGACAGAGACACTCACTACACCTTC. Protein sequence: CASKLGDRDTHYTF.

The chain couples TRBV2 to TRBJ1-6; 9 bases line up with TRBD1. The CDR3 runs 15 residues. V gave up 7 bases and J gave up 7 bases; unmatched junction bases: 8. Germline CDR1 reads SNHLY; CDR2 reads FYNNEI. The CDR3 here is CASTLPDRGNSPLHF. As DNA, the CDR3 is TGTGCCAGCACCCTCCCGGACAGGGGAAATTCACCCCTCCACTTT. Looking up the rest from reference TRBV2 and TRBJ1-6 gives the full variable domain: EPEVTQTPSHQVTQMGQEVILRCVPISNHLYFYWYRQILGQKVEFLVSFYNNEISEKSEIFDDQFSVERPDGSNFTLKIRSTKLEDSAMYFCASTLPDRGNSPLHFGNGTRLTVT.

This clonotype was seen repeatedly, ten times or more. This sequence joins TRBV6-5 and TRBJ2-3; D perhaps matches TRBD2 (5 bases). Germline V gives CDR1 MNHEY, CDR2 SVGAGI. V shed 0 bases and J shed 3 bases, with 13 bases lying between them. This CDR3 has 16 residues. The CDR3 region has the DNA TGTGCCAGCAGTTACTCGATTGCGGGCGAGACAGATACGCAGTATTTT. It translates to CASSYSIAGETDTQYF.

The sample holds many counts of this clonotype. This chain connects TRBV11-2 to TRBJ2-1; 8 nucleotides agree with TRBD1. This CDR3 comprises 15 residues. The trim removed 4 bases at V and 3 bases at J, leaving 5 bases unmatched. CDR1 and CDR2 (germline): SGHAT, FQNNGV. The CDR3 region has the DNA TGTGCCAGCAGCTCCCTCGGACAGGGCTACAATGAGCAGTTCTTC. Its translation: CASSSLGQGYNEQFF.

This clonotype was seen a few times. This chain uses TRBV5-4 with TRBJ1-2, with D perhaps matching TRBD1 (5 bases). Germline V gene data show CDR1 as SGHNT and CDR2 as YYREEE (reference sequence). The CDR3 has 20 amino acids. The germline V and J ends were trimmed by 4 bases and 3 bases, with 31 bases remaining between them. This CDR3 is CASSAPHGADIPPPDYGYTF. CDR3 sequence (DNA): TGTGCCAGCAGCGCGCCTCACGGGGCCGACATCCCCCCTCCCGACTATGGCTACACCTTC.

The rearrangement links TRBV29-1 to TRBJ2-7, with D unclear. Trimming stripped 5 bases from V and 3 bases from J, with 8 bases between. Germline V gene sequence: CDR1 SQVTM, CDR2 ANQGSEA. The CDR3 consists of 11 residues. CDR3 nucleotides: TGCAGCGTTAGGGAAGACTACGAGCAGTACTTC. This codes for CSVREDYEQYF.

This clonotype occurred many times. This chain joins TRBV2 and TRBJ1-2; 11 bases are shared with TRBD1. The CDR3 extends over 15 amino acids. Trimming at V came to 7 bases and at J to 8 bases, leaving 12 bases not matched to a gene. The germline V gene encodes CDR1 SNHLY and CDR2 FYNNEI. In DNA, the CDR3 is TGTGCCAGCAAGAGGACAGGGGGCGAATCGGAAGGCTACACCTTC. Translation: CASKRTGGESEGYTF. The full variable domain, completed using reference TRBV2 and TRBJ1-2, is EPEVTQTPSHQVTQMGQEVILRCVPISNHLYFYWYRQILGQKVEFLVSFYNNEISEKSEIFDDQFSVERPDGSNFTLKIRSTKLEDSAMYFCASKRTGGESEGYTFGSGTRLTVV.

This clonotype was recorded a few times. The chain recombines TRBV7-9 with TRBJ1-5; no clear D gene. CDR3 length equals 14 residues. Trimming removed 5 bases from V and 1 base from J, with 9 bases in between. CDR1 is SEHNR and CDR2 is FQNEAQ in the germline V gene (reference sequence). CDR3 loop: CASSNMGSNQPQHF. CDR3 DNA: TGTGCCAGCAGCAACATGGGGAGCAATCAGCCCCAGCATTTT.

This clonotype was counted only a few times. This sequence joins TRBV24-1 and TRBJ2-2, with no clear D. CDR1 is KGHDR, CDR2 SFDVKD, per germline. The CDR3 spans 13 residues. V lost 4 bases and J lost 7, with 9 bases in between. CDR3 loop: CATSDPPGGELFF. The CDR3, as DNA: TGTGCCACCAGTGACCCTCCGGGCGGGGAGCTGTTTTTT.

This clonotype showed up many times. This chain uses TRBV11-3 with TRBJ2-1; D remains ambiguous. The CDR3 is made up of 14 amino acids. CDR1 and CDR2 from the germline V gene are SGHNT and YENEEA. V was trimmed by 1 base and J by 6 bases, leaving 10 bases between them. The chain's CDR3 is CASSLGTTLNEQFF. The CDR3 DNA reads TGTGCCAGCAGCTTAGGTACAACACTCAATGAGCAGTTCTTC. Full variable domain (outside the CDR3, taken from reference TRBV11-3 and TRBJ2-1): EAGVVQSPRYKIIEKKQPVAFWCNPISGHNTLYWYLQNLGQGPELLIRYENEEAVDDSQLPKDRFSAERLKGVDSTLKIQPAELGDSAVYLCASSLGTTLNEQFFGPGTRLTVL.

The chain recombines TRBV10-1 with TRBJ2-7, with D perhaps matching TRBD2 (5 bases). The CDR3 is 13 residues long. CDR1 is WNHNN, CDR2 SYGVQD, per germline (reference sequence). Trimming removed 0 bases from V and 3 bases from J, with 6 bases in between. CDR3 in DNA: TGCGCCAGCAGTGAGTCGAGGGTCTACGAGCAGTACTTC. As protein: CASSESRVYEQYF.

As DNA, the CDR3 is TGTGCCAGTACTAGCGGGGTTTCGTACGAGCAGTACTTC. Translating it yields CASTSGVSYEQYF. The chain has TRBV28 and TRBJ2-7; 10 bases align to TRBD2. The V segment lost 9 bases and the J segment 4 bases; nucleotides outside the gene matches: 6. Germline V gene sequence: CDR1 MDHEN, CDR2 SYDVKM. The CDR3 consists of 13 residues.

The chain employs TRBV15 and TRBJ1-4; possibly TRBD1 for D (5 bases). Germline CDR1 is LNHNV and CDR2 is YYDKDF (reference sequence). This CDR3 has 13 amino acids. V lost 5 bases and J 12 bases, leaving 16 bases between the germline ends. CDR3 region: CATSEDKGGQLFF. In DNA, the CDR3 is TGTGCCACCAGCGAGGACAAAGGTGGTCAACTGTTTTTT. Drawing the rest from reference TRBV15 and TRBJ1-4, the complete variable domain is DAMVIQNPRYQVTQFGKPVTLSCSQTLNHNVMYWYQQKSSQAPKLLFHYYDKDFNNEADTPDNFQSRRPNTSFCFLDIRSPGLGDTAMYLCATSEDKGGQLFFGSGTQLSVL.

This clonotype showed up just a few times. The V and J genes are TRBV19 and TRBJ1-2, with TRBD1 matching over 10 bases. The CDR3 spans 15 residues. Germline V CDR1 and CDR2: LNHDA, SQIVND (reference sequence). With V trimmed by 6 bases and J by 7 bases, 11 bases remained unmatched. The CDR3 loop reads CASSYLDRGRGGYTF. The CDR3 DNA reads TGTGCCAGTAGCTACCTTGACAGGGGGCGCGGTGGCTACACCTTC.

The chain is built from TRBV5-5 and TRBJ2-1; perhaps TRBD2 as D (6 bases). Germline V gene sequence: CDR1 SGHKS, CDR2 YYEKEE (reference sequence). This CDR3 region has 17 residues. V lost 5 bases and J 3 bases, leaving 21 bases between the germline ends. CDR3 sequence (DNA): TGTGCCAGCAGGGATTCTCCCCTAGCGACCGTCTACAATGAGCAGTTCTTC. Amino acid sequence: CASRDSPLATVYNEQFF.

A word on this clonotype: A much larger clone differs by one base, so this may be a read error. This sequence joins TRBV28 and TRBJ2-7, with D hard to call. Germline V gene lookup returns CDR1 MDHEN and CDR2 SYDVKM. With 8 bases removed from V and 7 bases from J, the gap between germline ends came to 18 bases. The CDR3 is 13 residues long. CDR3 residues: CASGTTGTLEQYF. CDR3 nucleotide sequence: TGTGCCAGCGGAACCACGGGCACCCTTGAGCAGTACTTC. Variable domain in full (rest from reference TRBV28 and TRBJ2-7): DVKVTQSSRYLVKRTGEKVFLECVQDMDHENMFWYRQDPGLGLRLIYFSYDVKMKEKGDIPEGYSVSREKKERFSLILESASTNQTSMYLCASGTTGTLEQYFGPGTRLTVT.

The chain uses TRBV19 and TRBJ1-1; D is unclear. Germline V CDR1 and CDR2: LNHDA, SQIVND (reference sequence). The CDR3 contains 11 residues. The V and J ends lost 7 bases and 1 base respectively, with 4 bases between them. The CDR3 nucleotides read TGTGCCAGTACGTGGAACACTGAAGCTTTCTTT. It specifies CASTWNTEAFF. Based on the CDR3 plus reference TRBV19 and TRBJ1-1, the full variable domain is DGGITQSPKYLFRKEGQNVTLSCEQNLNHDAMYWYRQDPGQGLRLIYYSQIVNDFQKGDIAEGYSVSREKKESFPLTVTSAQKNPTAFYLCASTWNTEAFFGQGTRLTVV.

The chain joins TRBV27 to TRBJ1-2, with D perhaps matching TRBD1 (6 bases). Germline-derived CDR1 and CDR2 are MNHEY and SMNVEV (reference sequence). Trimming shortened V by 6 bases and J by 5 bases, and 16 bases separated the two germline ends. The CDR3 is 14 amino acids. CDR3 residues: CASSRTASGYGYTF. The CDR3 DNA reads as TGTGCCAGCAGCCGGACAGCCTCCGGGTATGGCTACACCTTC.

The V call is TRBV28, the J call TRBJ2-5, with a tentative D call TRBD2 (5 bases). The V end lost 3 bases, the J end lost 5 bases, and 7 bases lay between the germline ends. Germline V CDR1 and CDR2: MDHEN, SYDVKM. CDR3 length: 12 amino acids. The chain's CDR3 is CASSFGEETQYF. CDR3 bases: TGTGCCAGCAGTTTCGGGGAGGAGACCCAGTACTTC.

The CDR3 coding sequence is TGTGCCAGCAGTCCTCTTTTGGGGTATGGCTACACCTTC. This sequence encodes CASSPLLGYGYTF. The chain couples TRBV9 to TRBJ1-2, with unresolved D. The CDR3 extends over 13 amino acids. Germline V gene sequence: CDR1 SGDLS, CDR2 YYNGEE. Trimming removed 5 bases from V and 5 bases from J, with 13 bases in between.

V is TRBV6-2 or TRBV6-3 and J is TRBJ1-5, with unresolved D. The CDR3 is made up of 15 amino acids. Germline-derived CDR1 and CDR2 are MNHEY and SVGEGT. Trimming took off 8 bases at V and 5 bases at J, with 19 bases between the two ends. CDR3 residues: CASEEHPLFHQPQHF. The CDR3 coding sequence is TGTGCCAGCGAAGAACACCCTCTGTTTCATCAGCCCCAGCATTTT.

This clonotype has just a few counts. For the CDR3, the DNA is TGCAGTGCTAGAGACCGGCTCTACAATCAGCCCCAGCATTTT. This codes for CSARDRLYNQPQHF. J is TRBJ1-5 and V is TRBV20-1; D ambiguous. The CDR3 runs 14 residues. V gave up 0 bases and J gave up 3 bases, with 9 bases separating them. Germline V lookup: CDR1 DFQATT, CDR2 SNEGSKA (reference sequence).

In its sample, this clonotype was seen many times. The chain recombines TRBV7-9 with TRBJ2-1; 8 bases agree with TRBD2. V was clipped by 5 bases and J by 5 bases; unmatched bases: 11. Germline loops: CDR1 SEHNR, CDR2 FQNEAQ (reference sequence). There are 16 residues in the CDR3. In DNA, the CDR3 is TGTGCCAGCAGCGGATCAGCGGGAGAACCCCACAATGAGCAGTTCTTC. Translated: CASSGSAGEPHNEQFF.

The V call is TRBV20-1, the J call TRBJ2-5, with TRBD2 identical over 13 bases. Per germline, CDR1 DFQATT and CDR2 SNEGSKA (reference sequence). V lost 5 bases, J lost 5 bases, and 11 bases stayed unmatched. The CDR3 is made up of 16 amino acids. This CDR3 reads CSAGRTSGRFGETQYF. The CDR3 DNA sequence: TGCAGTGCTGGCCGGACTAGCGGGAGATTTGGGGAGACCCAGTACTTC.

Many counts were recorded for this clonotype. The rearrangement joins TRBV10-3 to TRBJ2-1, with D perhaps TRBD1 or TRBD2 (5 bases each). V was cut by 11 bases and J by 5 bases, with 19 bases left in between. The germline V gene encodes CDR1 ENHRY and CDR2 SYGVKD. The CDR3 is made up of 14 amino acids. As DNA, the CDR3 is TGTGCCGCGCAGGGACCGCTCCAAGACAATGAGCAGTTCTTC. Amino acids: CAAQGPLQDNEQFF.

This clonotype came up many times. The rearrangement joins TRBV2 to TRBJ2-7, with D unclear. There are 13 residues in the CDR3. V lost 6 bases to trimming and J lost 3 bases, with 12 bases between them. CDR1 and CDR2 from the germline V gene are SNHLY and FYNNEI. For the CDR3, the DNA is TGTGCCAGCAGCCAGATCCCTCGCTACGAGCAGTACTTC. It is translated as CASSQIPRYEQYF.